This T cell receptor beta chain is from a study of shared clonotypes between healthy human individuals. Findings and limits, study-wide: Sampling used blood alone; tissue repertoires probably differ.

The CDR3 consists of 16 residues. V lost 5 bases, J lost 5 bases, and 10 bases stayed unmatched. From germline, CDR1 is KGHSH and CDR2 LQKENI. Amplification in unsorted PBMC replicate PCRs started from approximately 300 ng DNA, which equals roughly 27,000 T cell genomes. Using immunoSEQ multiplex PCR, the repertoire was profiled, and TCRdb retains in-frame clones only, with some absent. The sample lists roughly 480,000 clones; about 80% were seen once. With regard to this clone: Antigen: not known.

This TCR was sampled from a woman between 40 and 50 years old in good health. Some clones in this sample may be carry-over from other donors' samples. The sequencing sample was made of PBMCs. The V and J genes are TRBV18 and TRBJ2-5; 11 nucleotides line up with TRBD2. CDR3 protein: CASSGSTSGSGETQYF. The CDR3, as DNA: TGTGCCAGCTCAGGAAGTACTAGCGGGAGCGGTGAGACCCAGTACTTC.